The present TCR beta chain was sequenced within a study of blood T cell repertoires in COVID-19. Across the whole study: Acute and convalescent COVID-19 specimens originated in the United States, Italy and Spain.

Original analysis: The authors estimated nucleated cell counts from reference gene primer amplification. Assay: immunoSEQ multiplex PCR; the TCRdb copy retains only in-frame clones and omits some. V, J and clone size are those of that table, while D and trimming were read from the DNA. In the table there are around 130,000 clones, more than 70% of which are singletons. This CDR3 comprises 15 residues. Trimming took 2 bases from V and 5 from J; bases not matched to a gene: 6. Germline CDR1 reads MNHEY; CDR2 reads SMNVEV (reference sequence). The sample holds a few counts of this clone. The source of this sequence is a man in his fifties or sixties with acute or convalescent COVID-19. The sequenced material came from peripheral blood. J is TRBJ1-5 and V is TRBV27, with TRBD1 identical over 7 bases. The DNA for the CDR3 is TGTGCCAGCAGTTTAATGGGGCAGGGGGATCAGCCCCAGCATTTT. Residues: CASSLMGQGDQPQHF.